Reported below is one T cell receptor beta chain. No antigen is known for it. V shed 5 bases and J 6 bases; nucleotides not matched to a gene: 14. Germline-derived CDR1 and CDR2 are SNHLY and FYNNEI. This CDR3 spans 16 amino acids. The data originate from a study of cytomegalovirus exposure and HLA in healthy donors. Notes on the study in general: In a later analysis, the majority of CMV-associated beta chains seemingly showed HLA restriction. A later look showed TCR association rates differing by HLA locus, highest for DRB1 and lowest for HLA-C. In presence/absence analyses, roughly uniform sequencing depth across donors was assumed. Most TCR sequences showed up rarely, but some public TCRs showed up in many donors.

The PCR ran on 60 Vbeta and 13 Jbeta primers. The method was immunoSEQ multiplex PCR; TCRdb's version includes in-frame clones alone and lacks a portion of them. This repertoire shows some 87,000 clones, roughly 70% found once; its top ten account for around 16%. The J gene is TRBJ2-7, the V gene TRBV2; 9 bases are shared with TRBD1. The sequence was obtained from a woman in her fifties or sixties in good health and CMV-seropositive. The sample was PBMCs. The CDR3: CASSPDRGSLGSEQYF. In nucleotides, the CDR3 is TGTGCCAGCAGTCCGGACAGGGGAAGTTTGGGAAGCGAGCAGTACTTC.